This is a list of T cell receptor beta chains from one sample in a study of blood T cell repertoires in COVID-19. Measured with immunoSEQ multiplex PCR; TCRdb has only the in-frame clones, and not every one. The sample consists of 60,000 to 90,000 clones, more than 70% of them appearing once. Sequenced material: peripheral blood. The source of these receptors is a man aged 55 to 70 with active or convalescent COVID-19. Each CDR3 is given with its conserved first and last residue. D genes are given only for firm matches. Clone size appears in some rows only: once, few, many, or a class for an expanded clone.

V gene	clone size	D gene	J gene	CDR3 DNA	CDR3 protein
TRBV5-4	.	TRBD2	TRBJ2-3	TGTGCCCTTGGCGCCGGGGGGGCCGACACAGATACGCAGTATTTT	CALGAGGADTDTQYF
TRBV9	.	TRBD1	TRBJ1-3	TGTGCCAGCAGCGACGGACAGGGTTACTCTGGAAACACCATATATTTT	CASSDGQGYSGNTIYF
TRBV6-2/TRBV6-3	.	TRBD2	TRBJ2-3	TGTGCCAGCAGCACCCCCGCCCTGGGGCTAGCGGGTGGAACAGATACGCAGTATTTT	CASSTPALGLAGGTDTQYF
TRBV11-2	.	.	TRBJ1-5	TGTGCCAGCAGCTTAGATCTAACAGAAAATCAGCCCCAGCATTTT	CASSLDLTENQPQHF
TRBV4-2	few	TRBD1	TRBJ2-7	TGTGCCAGCAGCCAAGAGGACAGGGGATCCCTCTCCGGATACGAGCAGTACTTC	CASSQEDRGSLSGYEQYF
TRBV3-1/TRBV3-2	.	TRBD1	TRBJ2-5	TGTGCCAGCAGCCCACAGGGGGCGCTTGAGACCCAGTACTTC	CASSPQGALETQYF
TRBV29-1	few	TRBD1	TRBJ2-7	TGCAGCGTATTGGACAGGGGGCAGGTCGAGCAGTACTTC	CSVLDRGQVEQYF
TRBV6-5	.	.	TRBJ1-5	TGTGCCAGCGGGGCAGGGTGGAATCAGCCCCAGCATTTT	CASGAGWNQPQHF
TRBV9	.	TRBD2	TRBJ2-5	TGTGCCAGCAGCGTAGACTGGGGGGGAAAGACCCAGTACTTC	CASSVDWGGKTQYF
TRBV2	.	.	TRBJ2-1	TGTGCCAGCAGTGGTATGGGCCCCAATGAGCAGTTCTTC	CASSGMGPNEQFF
TRBV19	.	TRBD1	TRBJ1-1	TGTGCCAGTAGCCCAGACAGGGGGATGAACACTGAAGCTTTCTTT	CASSPDRGMNTEAFF
TRBV6-2/TRBV6-3	.	TRBD1	TRBJ2-2	TGTGCCAGCAGCCGGGGACAGGGGGTGCGGGAGCTGTTTTTT	CASSRGQGVRELFF
TRBV19	.	.	TRBJ2-2	TGTGCCAGTACTACAGGGAACACCGGGGAGCTGTTTTTT	CASTTGNTGELFF
TRBV18	.	TRBD1	TRBJ1-1	TGTGCCAGCTCACCGACCCAGACAGGGGGGAACACTGAAGCTTTCTTT	CASSPTQTGGNTEAFF
TRBV7-9	.	TRBD1	TRBJ1-5	TGTGCCAGCAGCTCGGGACAGGGGGGATATAGCAATCAGCCCCAGCATTTT	CASSSGQGGYSNQPQHF
TRBV4-3	.	TRBD1	TRBJ1-6	TGCGCCAGCAGCGAAAGTTTAGGGACAGCAAATTCACCCCTCCACTTT	CASSESLGTANSPLHF
TRBV6-5	.	TRBD1	TRBJ1-1	TGTGCCAGCAGTCCGGGACAGGGTAGTCGCGCTTTCTTT	CASSPGQGSRAFF
TRBV2	once	TRBD2	TRBJ2-2	TGTGCCAGCACCCCGTGGGTAGCGGGGGTCACCGGGGAGCTGTTTTTT	CASTPWVAGVTGELFF
TRBV18	.	.	TRBJ1-1	TGTGCCAGCTCCCGAAGGAGTGTGGAGAACACTGAAGCTTTCTTT	CASSRRSVENTEAFF
TRBV18	.	TRBD2	TRBJ2-4	TGTGCCAGCTCACCTCTGAGCGGGGGGGCCGTCAAAAACATTCAGTACTTC	CASSPLSGGAVKNIQYF
TRBV7-2	.	.	TRBJ2-3	TGTGCCAGCAGCTTATCAGGCGATAGCACAGATACGCAGTATTTT	CASSLSGDSTDTQYF
TRBV5-1	few	TRBD1	TRBJ1-5	TGCGCCAGCAGCTTGGGAGACAGGGGGCTCCCCTTCAATCAGCCCCAGCATTTT	CASSLGDRGLPFNQPQHF
TRBV5-1	.	TRBD2	TRBJ2-3	TGCGCCAGCAGCTTGGCCAGGGCTAGCGGGGGCCCCAGCACAGATACGCAGTATTTT	CASSLARASGGPSTDTQYF